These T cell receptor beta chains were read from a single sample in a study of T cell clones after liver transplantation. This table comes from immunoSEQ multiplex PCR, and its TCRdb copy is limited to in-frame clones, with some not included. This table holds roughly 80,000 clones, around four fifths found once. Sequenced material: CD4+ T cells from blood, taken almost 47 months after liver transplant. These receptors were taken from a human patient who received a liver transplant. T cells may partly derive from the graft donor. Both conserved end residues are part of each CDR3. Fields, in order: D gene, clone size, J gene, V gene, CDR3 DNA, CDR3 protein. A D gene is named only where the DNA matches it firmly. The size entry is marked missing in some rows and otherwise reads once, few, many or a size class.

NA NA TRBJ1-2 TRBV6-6 TGTGCCTGCAGGCAAACTAACTATGGCTACACCTTC CACRQTNYGYTF
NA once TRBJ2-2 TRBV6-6 TGTGCCAGCAGTTACAGGGGATCAAGAGACACCGGGGAGCTGTTTTTT CASSYRGSRDTGELFF
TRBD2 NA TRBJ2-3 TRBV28 TGTGCCAGCAGTTTATGGGGGACTAGCGGGAGCGAGGCAGATACGCAGTATTTT CASSLWGTSGSEADTQYF
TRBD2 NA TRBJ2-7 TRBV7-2 TGTGCCAGCAGCCTTCAGCGGGAGGGGGGCGAGCAGTACTTC CASSLQREGGEQYF
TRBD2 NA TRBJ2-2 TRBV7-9 TGTGCCAGCAGCTCCCGACTAGCGGAGAACACCGGGGAGCTGTTTTTT CASSSRLAENTGELFF
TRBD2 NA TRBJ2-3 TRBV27 TGTGCCAGCAGTTTAAGGTCTAGCGGGAGGAGGTCTCACACAGATACGCAGTATTTT CASSLRSSGRRSHTDTQYF
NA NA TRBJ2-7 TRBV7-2 TGTGCCAGCAGCTTAGTTGGCCAGTACGAGCAGTACTTC CASSLVGQYEQYF
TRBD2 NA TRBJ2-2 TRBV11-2 TGTGCCAGTACTTCAGCGGGGGGCTTCAACACCGGGGAGCTGTTTTTT CASTSAGGFNTGELFF
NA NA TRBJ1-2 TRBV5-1 TGCGCCAGCAGCCAGGGACCTCCTACCCCTGGCTACACCTTC CASSQGPPTPGYTF
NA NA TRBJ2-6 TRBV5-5 TGTGCCAGCAGCCAGAAGACCCTTTCCTCTGGGGCCAACGTCCTGACTTTC CASSQKTLSSGANVLTF
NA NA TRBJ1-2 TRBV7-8 TGTGCCAGCAGCTTAGAGGTCCTCGTTTGGGAATCGACTGGCTACACCTTC CASSLEVLVWESTGYTF
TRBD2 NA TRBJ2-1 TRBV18 TGTGCCAGCTCACCACTCAATTGGACTAGCGGGAGGGCAAATGAGCAGTTCTTC CASSPLNWTSGRANEQFF
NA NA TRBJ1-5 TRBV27 TGTGCCAGCAGTCCGCGGGGTTGGGGTTTTTCGAGCAATCAGCCCCAGCATTTT CASSPRGWGFSSNQPQHF
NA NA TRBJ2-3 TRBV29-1 TGCAGCGTAGGGGCGGGGGCCTTTAGCACAGATACGCAGTATTTT CSVGAGAFSTDTQYF
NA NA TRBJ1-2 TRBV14 TGTGCCAGCAGCCTGCCTTGGGGCGATGGCTACACCTTC CASSLPWGDGYTF
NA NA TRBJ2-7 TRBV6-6 TGTGCCAGCAGTACGAGCGGTGGCTCCTACGAGCAGTACTTC CASSTSGGSYEQYF
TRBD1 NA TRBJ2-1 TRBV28 TGTGCCAGCAGAACCGGGACAGGGACCTACAATGAGCAGTTCTTC CASRTGTGTYNEQFF
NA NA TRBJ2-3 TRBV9 TGTGCCAGCAGCGTAGAACAGCGCACAGATACGCAGTATTTT CASSVEQRTDTQYF
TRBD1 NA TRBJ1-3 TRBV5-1 TGCGCCAGCAGTTCGACAGGGATTAGCTCTGGAAACACCATATATTTT CASSSTGISSGNTIYF
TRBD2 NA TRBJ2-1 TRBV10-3 TGTGCCATCAGTGGACTAGCGACCTCGAGCTCCTACAATGAGCAGTTCTTC CAISGLATSSSYNEQFF
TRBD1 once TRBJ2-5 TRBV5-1 TGCGCCAGCAGTACAGGGGCGAGGGAGACCCAGTACTTC CASSTGARETQYF
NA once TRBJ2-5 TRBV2 TGTGCCAGCAGTTATCAAGGGTTAACCCAAGAGACCCAGTACTTC CASSYQGLTQETQYF
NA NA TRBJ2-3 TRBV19 TGTGCCAGTAGTCCCCGAGGTCGCACAGATACGCAGTATTTT CASSPRGRTDTQYF
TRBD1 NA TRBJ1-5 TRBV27 TGTGCCAGCAGTCCCCCGGGACAGACTAATTGGCCCCAGCATTTT CASSPPGQTNWPQHF
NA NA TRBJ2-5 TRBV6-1 TGTGCCAGCACGGGACAACTACAGGAGACCCAGTACTTC CASTGQLQETQYF
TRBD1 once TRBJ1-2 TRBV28 TGTGCCGGGGGACAGAACTATGGCTACACCTTC CAGGQNYGYTF
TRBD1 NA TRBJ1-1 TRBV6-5 TGTGCCAGCAGCATAATAACAGGGGGAGGCACTGAAGCTTTCTTT CASSIITGGGTEAFF
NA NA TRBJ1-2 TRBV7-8 TGTGCCAGCAGCCCTAGGGCGGCTGACTATGGCTACACCTTC CASSPRAADYGYTF
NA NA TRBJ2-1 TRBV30 TGTGCCTGGAGTGTTGGTCCCTTTTACAATGAGCAGTTCTTC CAWSVGPFYNEQFF
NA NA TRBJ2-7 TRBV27 TGTGCCAGCAGTTTGAGGCAGGGAATCTACGAGCAGTACTTC CASSLRQGIYEQYF
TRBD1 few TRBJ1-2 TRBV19 TGTGCCAGTAGTATCTCCAGGACAGGGGACGGCTACACCTTC CASSISRTGDGYTF
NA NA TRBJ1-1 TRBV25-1 TGTGCCAGCAACGGACCGTACACTGAAGCTTTCTTT CASNGPYTEAFF
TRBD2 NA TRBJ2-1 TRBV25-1 TGTGCCAGCACCTCTCATAGCGGGAGAGGAGATGAGCAGTTCTTC CASTSHSGRGDEQFF
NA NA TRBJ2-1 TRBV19 TGTGCCAGTAGCCGGACTAGGGGGGCGCCTTACAATGAGCAGTTCTTC CASSRTRGAPYNEQFF
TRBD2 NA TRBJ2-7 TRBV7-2 TGTGCCAGCAGCACCACTAGCGGGCTCGGGCAGTACTTC CASSTTSGLGQYF
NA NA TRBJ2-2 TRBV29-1 TGCAGCGTTGAAGCCAATCGGGGGAACGGGGAGCTGTTTTTT CSVEANRGNGELFF
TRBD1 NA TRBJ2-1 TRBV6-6 TGTGCCAGCAGTTCAAACAGGGGCCCCTACAATGAGCAGTTCTTC CASSSNRGPYNEQFF
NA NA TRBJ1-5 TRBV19 TGTGCCAGTAGTATAGGCCGGCGGGGTAACGAACAGCCCCAGCATTTT CASSIGRRGNEQPQHF